Listed below are T cell receptor beta chains from one sample, sequenced in a study of blood T cell repertoires in COVID-19. Sequencing used immunoSEQ multiplex PCR; TCRdb keeps in-frame clones, though not all of them. The sample shows approximately 45,000 clones, 90% of them seen only once. Sequenced sample: peripheral blood. The receptors were sampled from a man aged 65-85 years with acute or convalescent COVID-19. CDR3s include the opening cysteine and the closing phenylalanine or tryptophan.

V	J	CDR3
TRBV7-2	TRBJ2-2	CASSLAGGMAGELFF
TRBV19	TRBJ1-2	CASSIRHRGPDGYTF
TRBV19	TRBJ1-6	CASTESQGVGSPLHF
TRBV3-1/TRBV3-2	TRBJ2-3	CASSQDLRRGAQYF
TRBV18	TRBJ2-5	CASSPGTEETQYF
TRBV6-2/TRBV6-3	TRBJ1-2	CASSYPQNYGYTF
TRBV7-3	TRBJ1-6	CASSLQGGGDSPLHF
TRBV5-3	TRBJ1-5	CARRRDRGLNSNQPQHF
TRBV30	TRBJ1-4	CAWSSGVANEKLFF
TRBV19	TRBJ1-6	CASSIIRDNSPLHF
TRBV4-1	TRBJ2-5	CASSQDKGVWETQYF
TRBV28	TRBJ2-6	CASRPPGSGANVLTF
TRBV6-5	TRBJ2-5	CASSYGRGGETQYF
TRBV7-9	TRBJ1-4	CASSLQTTNEKLFF